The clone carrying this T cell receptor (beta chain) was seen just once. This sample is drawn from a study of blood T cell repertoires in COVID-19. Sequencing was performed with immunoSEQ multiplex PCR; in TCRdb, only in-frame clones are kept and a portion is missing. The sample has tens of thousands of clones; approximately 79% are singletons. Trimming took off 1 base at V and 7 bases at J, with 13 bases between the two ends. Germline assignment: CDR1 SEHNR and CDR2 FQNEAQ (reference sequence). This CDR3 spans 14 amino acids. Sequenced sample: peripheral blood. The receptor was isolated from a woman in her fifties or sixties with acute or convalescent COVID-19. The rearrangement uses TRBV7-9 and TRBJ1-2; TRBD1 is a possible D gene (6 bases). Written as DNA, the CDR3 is TGTGCCAGCAGCTTAGATTGGGGGCGGAGTGGCTACACCTTC. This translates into CASSLDWGRSGYTF.